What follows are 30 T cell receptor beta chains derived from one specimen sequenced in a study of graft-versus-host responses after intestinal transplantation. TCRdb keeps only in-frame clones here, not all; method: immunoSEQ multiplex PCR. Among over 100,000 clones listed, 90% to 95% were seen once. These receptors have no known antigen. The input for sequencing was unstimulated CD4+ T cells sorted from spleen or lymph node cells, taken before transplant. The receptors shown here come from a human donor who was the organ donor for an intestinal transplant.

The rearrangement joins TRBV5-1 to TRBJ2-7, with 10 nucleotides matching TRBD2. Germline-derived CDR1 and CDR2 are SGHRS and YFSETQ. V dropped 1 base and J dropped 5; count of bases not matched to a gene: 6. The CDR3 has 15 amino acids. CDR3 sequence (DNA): TGCGCCAGCAGCTTGTCTAGCGGGAGTGTGCACGAGCAGTACTTC. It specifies CASSLSSGSVHEQYF.

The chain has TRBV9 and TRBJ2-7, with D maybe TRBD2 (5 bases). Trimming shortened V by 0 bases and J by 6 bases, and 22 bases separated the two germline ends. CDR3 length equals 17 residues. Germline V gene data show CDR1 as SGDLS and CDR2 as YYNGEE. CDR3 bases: TGTGCCAGCAGCGTAGGATCTGGCAGCGGCCCCCCACTCGAGCAGTACTTC. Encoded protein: CASSVGSGSGPPLEQYF.

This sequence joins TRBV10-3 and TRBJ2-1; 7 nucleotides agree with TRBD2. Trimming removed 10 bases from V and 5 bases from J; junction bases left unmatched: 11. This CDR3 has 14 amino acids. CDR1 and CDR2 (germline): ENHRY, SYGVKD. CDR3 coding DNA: TGTGCCACCCTGGATACCCTAGCGGACAATGAGCAGTTCTTC. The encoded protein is CATLDTLADNEQFF.

CDR3 bases: TGTGCCAGCAGCTTAGGTGGGGCGGGGTTCCCCTATGGCTACACCTTC. Translating it yields CASSLGGAGFPYGYTF. This chain links TRBV7-8 with TRBJ1-2; the D gene is possibly TRBD1 (5 bases). The CDR3 loop spans 16 amino acids. In germline, CDR1 is SGHVS, CDR2 FQNEAQ. V was shortened by 1 base and J by 4 bases, with 16 bases between the two germline ends.

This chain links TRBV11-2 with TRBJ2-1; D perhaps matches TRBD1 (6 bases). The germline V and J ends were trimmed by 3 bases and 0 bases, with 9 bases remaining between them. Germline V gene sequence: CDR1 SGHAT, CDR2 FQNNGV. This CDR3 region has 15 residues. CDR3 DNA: TGTGCCAGCAGCTTTCAAGGGGGCTCCTACAATGAGCAGTTCTTC. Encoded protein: CASSFQGGSYNEQFF. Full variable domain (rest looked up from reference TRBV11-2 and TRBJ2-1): EAGVAQSPRYKIIEKRQSVAFWCNPISGHATLYWYQQILGQGPKLLIQFQNNGVVDDSQLPKDRFSAERLKGVDSTLKIQPAKLEDSAVYLCASSFQGGSYNEQFFGPGTRLTVL.

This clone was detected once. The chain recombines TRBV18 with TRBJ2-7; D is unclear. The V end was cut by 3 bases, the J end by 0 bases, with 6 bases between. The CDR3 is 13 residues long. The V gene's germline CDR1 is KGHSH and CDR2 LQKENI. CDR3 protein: CASSPPSSYEQYF. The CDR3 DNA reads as TGTGCCAGCTCACCCCCCAGCTCCTACGAGCAGTACTTC.

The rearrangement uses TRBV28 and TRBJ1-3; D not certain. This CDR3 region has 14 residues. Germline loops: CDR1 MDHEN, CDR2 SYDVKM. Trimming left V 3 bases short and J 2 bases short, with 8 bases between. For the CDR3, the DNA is TGTGCCAGCAGTTTTACGGGGACTGGAAACACCATATATTTT. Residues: CASSFTGTGNTIYF.

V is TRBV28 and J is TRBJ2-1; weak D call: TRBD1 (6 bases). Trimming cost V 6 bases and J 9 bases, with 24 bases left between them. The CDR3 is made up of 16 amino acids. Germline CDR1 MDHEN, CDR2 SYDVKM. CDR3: CASSKTGPGLLGEQFF. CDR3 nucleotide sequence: TGTGCCAGCAGCAAAACAGGGCCCGGCCTTCTTGGTGAGCAGTTCTTC.

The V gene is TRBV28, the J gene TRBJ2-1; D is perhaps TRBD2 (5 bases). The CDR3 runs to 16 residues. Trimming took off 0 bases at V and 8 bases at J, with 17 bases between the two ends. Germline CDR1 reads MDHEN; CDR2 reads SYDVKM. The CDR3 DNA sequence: TGTGCCAGCAGTTTATGGTCCGGTCTAGCCTTCTATGAGCAGTTCTTC. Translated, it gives CASSLWSGLAFYEQFF.

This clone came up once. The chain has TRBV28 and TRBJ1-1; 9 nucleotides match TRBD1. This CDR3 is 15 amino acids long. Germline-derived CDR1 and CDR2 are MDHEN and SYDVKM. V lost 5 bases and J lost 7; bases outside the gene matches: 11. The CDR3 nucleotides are TGTGCCAGCAGTCCCACGGGACAGGGAGGCCATGAAGCTTTCTTT. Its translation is CASSPTGQGGHEAFF.

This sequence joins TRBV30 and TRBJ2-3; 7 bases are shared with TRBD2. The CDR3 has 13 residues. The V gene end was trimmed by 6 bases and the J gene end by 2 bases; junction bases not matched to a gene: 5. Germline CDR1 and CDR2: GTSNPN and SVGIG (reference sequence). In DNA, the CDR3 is TGTGCCTGCCCGGGACTACACACAGATACGCAGTATTTT. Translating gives CACPGLHTDTQYF. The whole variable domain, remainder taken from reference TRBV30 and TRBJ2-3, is SQTIHQWPATLVQPVGSPLSLECTVEGTSNPNLYWYRQAAGRGLQLLFYSVGIGQISSEVPQNLSASRPQDRQFILSSKKLLLSDSGFYLCACPGLHTDTQYFGPGTRLTVL.

CDR3 nucleotide sequence: TGTGCCGCAGTAAAACAGGGGGCGATAAAGACCCAGTACTTC. It is translated as CAAVKQGAIKTQYF. The chain recombines TRBV28 with TRBJ2-5, with TRBD1 matching over 9 bases. Trimming took 11 bases from V and 6 from J; bases not matched to a gene: 13. The CDR3 spans 14 residues. The germline CDR1 and CDR2 sequences are MDHEN and SYDVKM.

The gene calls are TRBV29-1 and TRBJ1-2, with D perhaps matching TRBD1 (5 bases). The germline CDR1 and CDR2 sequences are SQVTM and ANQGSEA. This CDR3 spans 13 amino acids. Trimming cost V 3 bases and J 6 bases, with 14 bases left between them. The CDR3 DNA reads TGCAGCGTTGATCGGGATGGAGGGGATGGCTACACCTTC. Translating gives CSVDRDGGDGYTF.

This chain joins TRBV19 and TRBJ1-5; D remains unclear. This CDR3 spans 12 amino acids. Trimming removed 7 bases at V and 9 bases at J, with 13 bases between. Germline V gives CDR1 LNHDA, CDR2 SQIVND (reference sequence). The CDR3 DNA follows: TGTGCCAGTACCCTTATCCCGGGGCCCCAGCATTTT. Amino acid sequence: CASTLIPGPQHF.

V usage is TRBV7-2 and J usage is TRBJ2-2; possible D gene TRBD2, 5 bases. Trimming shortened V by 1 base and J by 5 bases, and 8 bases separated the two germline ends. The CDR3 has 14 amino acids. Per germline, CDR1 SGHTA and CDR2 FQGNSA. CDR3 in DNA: TGTGCCAGCAGCTTAGGAGCGGAAACCGGGGAGCTGTTTTTT. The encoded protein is CASSLGAETGELFF.

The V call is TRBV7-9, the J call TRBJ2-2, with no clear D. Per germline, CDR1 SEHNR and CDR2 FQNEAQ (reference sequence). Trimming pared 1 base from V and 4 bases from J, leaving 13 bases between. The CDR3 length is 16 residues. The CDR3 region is CASSLESAGVTGELFF. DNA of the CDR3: TGTGCCAGCAGCTTAGAATCGGCAGGCGTCACCGGGGAGCTGTTTTTT.

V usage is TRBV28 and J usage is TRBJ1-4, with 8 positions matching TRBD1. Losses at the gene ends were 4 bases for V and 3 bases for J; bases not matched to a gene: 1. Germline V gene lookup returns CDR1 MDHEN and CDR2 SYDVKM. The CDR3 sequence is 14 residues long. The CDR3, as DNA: TGTGCCAGCAGTTCGGGACAGGCTAATGAAAAACTGTTTTTT. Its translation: CASSSGQANEKLFF.

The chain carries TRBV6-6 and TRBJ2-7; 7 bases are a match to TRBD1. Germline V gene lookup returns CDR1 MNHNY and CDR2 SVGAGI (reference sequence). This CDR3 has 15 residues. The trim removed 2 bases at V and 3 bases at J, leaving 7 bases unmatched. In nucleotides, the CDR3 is TGTGCCAGCAGTTACAATCAGGGGGTGAACTACGAGCAGTACTTC. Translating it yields CASSYNQGVNYEQYF.

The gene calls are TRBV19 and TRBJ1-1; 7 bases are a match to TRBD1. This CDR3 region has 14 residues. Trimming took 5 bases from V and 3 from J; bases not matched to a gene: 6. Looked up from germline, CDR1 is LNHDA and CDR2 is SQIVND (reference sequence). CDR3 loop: CASSAGQRDTEAFF. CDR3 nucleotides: TGTGCCAGTAGTGCGGGACAGAGAGACACTGAAGCTTTCTTT.

The CDR3 DNA reads as TGTGCCAGCAGCTTGGTGGGGGGTGCTGAAGCTTTCTTT. Translating it yields CASSLVGGAEAFF. The genes are TRBV5-4 and TRBJ1-1; a weak D match, TRBD1 (5 bases). The V gene's germline CDR1 is SGHNT and CDR2 YYREEE (reference sequence). V was pared by 0 bases and J by 6 bases, with 9 bases between. The length of the CDR3 is 13 residues.

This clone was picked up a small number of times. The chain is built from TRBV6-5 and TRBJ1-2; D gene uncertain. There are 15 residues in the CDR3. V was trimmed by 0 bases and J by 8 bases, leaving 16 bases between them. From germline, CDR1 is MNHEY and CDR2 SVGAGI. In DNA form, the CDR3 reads TGTGCCAGCAGTTACTCTAACAATCTATTGGGAGGCTACACCTTC. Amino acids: CASSYSNNLLGGYTF.

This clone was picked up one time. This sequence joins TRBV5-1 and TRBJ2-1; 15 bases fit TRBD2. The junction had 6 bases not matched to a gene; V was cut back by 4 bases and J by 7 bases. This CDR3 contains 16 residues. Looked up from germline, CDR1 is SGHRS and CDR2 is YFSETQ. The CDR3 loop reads CASSPGLAGGVNEQFF. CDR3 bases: TGCGCCAGCAGCCCGGGACTAGCGGGAGGTGTAAATGAGCAGTTCTTC.

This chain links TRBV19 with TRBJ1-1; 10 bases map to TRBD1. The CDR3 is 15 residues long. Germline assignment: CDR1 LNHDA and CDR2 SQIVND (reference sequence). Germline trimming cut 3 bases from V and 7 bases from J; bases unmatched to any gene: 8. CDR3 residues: CASSISDRGPGEAFF. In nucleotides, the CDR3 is TGTGCCAGTAGTATCTCTGACAGGGGGCCCGGTGAAGCTTTCTTT.

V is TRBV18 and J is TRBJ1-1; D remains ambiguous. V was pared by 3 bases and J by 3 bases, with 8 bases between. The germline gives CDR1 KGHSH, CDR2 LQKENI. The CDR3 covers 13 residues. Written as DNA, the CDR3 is TGTGCCAGCTCACCGGGGAGGGACACTGAAGCTTTCTTT. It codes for CASSPGRDTEAFF.

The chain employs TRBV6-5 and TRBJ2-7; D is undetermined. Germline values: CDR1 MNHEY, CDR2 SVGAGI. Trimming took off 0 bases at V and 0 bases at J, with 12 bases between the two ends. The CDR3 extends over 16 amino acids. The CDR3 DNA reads TGTGCCAGCAGTTACTCCCAACTACTATTCTCCTACGAGCAGTACTTC. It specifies CASSYSQLLFSYEQYF.

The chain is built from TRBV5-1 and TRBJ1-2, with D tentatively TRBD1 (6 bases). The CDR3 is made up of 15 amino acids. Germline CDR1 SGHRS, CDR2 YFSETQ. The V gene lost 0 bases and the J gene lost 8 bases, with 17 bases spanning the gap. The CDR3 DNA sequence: TGCGCCAGCAGCTTGGCTTCACAGGGCCTACAAGGCTACACCTTC. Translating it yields CASSLASQGLQGYTF. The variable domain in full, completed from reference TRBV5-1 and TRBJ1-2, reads KAGVTQTPRYLIKTRGQQVTLSCSPISGHRSVSWYQQTPGQGLQFLFEYFSETQRNKGNFPGRFSGRQFSNSRSEMNVSTLELGDSALYLCASSLASQGLQGYTFGSGTRLTVV.

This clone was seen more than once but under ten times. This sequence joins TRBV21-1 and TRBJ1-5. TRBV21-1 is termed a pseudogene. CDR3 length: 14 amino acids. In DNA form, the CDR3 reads TGTGCCACTGTGAGGGGCGTCGGCAATCAGCCCCAGCATTTT. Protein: CATVRGVGNQPQHF.

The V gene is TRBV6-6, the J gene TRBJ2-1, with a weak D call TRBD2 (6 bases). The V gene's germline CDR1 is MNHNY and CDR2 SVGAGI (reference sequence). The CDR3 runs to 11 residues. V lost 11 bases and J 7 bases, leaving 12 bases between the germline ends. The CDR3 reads CAVGTGNEQFF. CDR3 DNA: TGTGCCGTCGGGACTGGAAATGAGCAGTTCTTC.

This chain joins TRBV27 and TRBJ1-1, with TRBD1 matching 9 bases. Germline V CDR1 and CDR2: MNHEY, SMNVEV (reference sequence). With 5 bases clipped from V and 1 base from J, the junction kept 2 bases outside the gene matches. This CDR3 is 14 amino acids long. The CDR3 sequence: CASSVQGANTEAFF. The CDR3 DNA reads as TGTGCCAGCAGTGTACAGGGGGCGAACACTGAAGCTTTCTTT.

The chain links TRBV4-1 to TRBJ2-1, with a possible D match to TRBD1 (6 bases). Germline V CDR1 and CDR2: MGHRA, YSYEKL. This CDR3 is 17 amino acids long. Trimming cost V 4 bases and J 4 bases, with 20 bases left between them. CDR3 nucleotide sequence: TGCGCCAGCAGCCTGGGATCAGACAGGCGGCGATACAATGAGCAGTTCTTC. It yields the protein CASSLGSDRRRYNEQFF.